This T cell receptor (beta chain) is drawn from a study of shared clonotypes between healthy human individuals (dated by TCRdb to 2020 to 2022). For the study in its entirety: A few men and two women, aged 18 to 49 years, made up the cohort. For each donor, CD4 naive and CD4 memory were each given three plates, CD8 naive was given two plates, and CD8 memory was given one plate. Blood TCR repertoires of a handful of healthy adults were deeply sequenced to estimate repertoire size and the extent of clonotype sharing between individuals. To increase sequencing depth and limit assay-specific biases, TCR repertoire library preparation and sequencing were carried out by different laboratories using diverse techniques. Leukapheresis yielded between about 0.94 and 8.9 billion PBMCs per donor. Results and caveats for the whole study, not just this receptor: Only blood was sampled, and tissue TCR repertoires likely differ from those in blood. Compared with non-shared clonotypes, clonotypes shared by all four sorted-subset donors had higher generation probabilities. Sharing across a handful of donors was observed for approximately 4.6% of naive CD4, less than 4% of naive CD8, 2% to 2.5% of memory CD4, and less than 0.45% of memory CD8 clonotypes. Larger estimated clonotype richness was generally found for naive subsets than for memory subsets. Pairwise subsampling led to the expectation that sequencing depth would affect the degree of clonotype sharing among donors. Rarefaction of sorted-subset datasets indicated incomplete sequencing despite the large sequencing depth. Because the study included a small number of donors, the genetic and exposure-history diversity represented was limited.

This clone has at least ten counts. Its target antigen remains unknown. Base quality data are lacking; no much larger clone is found one base away. The same CDR3 is also encoded by other DNA sequences in this sample. The donors were healthy, HIV-negative adults who had no recently reported acute infections or vaccinations. Every donor was a Caucasian adult residing in Nashville, Tennessee, USA. CD4+ T cells were enriched by magnetic negative selection, after which naive cells were positively selected on CD45RA and the negative fraction was taken as the memory subset. Blood was collected by leukapheresis, and PBMCs were isolated by Ficoll-Histopaque density gradient centrifugation and then cryopreserved in liquid nitrogen vapor phase. Purity and quantity of every magnetically sorted T cell population were checked by analytical flow cytometry. Genomic DNA was isolated from each sorted fraction and quantified by UV absorbance on a Nanodrop 2000c.

TCR CDR3 regions were amplified from genomic DNA by multiplex PCR using the deep immunoSEQ assay. For each cell subset, the extracted genomic DNA was distributed evenly across all wells of several immunoSEQ 96-well plates, and each plate served as one replicate. For sorted subsets, about 200 ng genomic DNA, equal to approximately 30,000 T cell genomes, was loaded into each replicate PCR. Purified libraries were quantified with a Qubit 3.0 fluorometer, sized on a Bioanalyzer 2100, and re-quantified with the KAPA Library Quantification kit. Each immunoSEQ 96-well plate was sequenced on its own single-read 150-cycle Illumina NextSeq 550 flow cell. Regarding the original processing steps: Because the immunoSEQ output included only junctional sequences and no quality scores, the filtering could not be the same as the filtering used for full-length reads. To assign V/J genes and CDR3, sequences were annotated using PyIR, a Python wrapper for IgBLAST v1.9, with IMGT germline references. Reads were filtered out if the reads had weak V/J assignments (E-value above 1e-6), no CDR3, stop codons, out-of-frame junctions, or ambiguous translated residues. V3J clonotypes were defined as sequences sharing an identical inferred V gene, J gene, and CDR3 amino acid sequence. Percentage overlap between repertoires was computed as shared unique clonotypes divided by the size of the smaller repertoire. Three approaches were used to assess repertoire richness: RTK rarefaction, the Chao1 estimator, and Recon v2.1 estimates of unobserved clonotypes. OLGA was used to compute generation probabilities for all TCRbeta clonotypes that the gDNA method yielded from a handful of donors. TCRdb stores this immuneACCESS table with in-frame sequences only. Part of the clones is absent; in the studies checked, under half of the shortfall reflects unresolved V genes, and no reason is known for the rest. D and trimming come from the DNA, and the V and J calls and clone size come from that table. The sample profile shows about 1.1 million clones; 78% of them were found once. The leading ten clones occupy more than 0.55% of the sample.

Looking up the germline V gene yields CDR1 SGHRS and CDR2 YFSETQ. CDR3 length: 14 amino acids, cysteine to phenylalanine. Left in the record is the CDR3 DNA by itself, 42 bases read in frame from the first base. Unmatched junction bases come to 3, with V trimmed by 0 bases and J by 6 bases. The receptor chain draws on TRBV5-1 and TRBJ2-1, and 7 bases in between align with TRBD2. The origin of this receptor is a man between 18 and 35 years old in good health. Some clones in this sample may be carry-over from other donors' samples. The source material was memory CD4+ T cells from PBMCs. The meaning of the sample's cell subset or site label: CD45RA-negative fraction. The nucleotide sequence is TGCGCCAGCAGCTTGGTAGCGGGCAGCAATGAGCAGTTCTTC. This sequence encodes CASSLVAGSNEQFF.